The sample holds many counts of the clone carrying this T cell receptor beta chain. Its antigen is unidentified. The entry originates in a study of CD8+CD57+ T cells in acquired aplastic anemia. Study at large: CD4+ and CD8+ cells, once sorted, gave DNA averaging roughly 3.2 ug. On average, healthy donors gave 8.5 million to 14 million reads for CD4+ cells. Study-wide results and caveats: Significant differences in CD8+ Simpson's diversity were not observed between patients and controls.

The CDR3 is 14 amino acids. Trimming removed 3 bases from V and 5 bases from J, with 11 bases in between. Investigators profiled TCR beta VDJ and CDR3 from genomic DNA template. TCRdb reprocessed the reads with MiXCR, giving one entry per CDR3 protein. The table shows fewer than 250,000 distinct CDR3 sequences, with roughly half occurring only once. The TCR originated in a human donor in good health, serving as a control. Sequencing was done on a sample of sorted CD4+, CD8+, or CD8+CD57+ T cells (not recorded which) from PBMCs. V usage is TRBV12-3 or TRBV12-4 and J usage is TRBJ1-5; maybe TRBD1 (5 bases). The CDR3 DNA is TGTGCCAGCAGTTTGGGGGGTCTTTATCAGCCCCAGCATTTT. Its translation: CASSLGGLYQPQHF.